These T cell receptor beta chains were read from a single sample in a study of graft-versus-host responses after intestinal transplantation. Clones were sequenced by immunoSEQ multiplex PCR, and TCRdb holds only the in-frame ones, with some missing. The sample lists approximately 20,000 clones; roughly 86% were seen once. This specimen was PBMCs, taken about 240 days after intestinal transplant. Every receptor here comes from a human patient who received an intestinal transplant, so some T cells may come from the graft donor. The CDR3 runs from the conserved cysteine through the conserved F or W. Fields, in order: CDR3 length, D gene, clone size, J gene, V gene, CDR3 DNA, CDR3 protein. The D gene is left open where the match is weak. Part of the rows lack a size; the others show once, few, many or a class for expanded clones.

15,NA,NA,TRBJ1-3,TRBV6-5,TGTGCCAGCAGTTACTCGCTGGCGCAAGGAAACACCATATATTTT,CASSYSLAQGNTIYF
16,NA,NA,TRBJ2-1,TRBV5-1,TGCGCCAGCAGCCTTGTAGTAGGTTTATCCTACAATGAGCAGTTCTTC,CASSLVVGLSYNEQFF
13,NA,few,TRBJ2-2,TRBV6-4,TGTGCCAGCAGTGACAGGGACACCGGGGAGCTGTTTTTT,CASSDRDTGELFF
10,NA,NA,TRBJ2-3,TRBV11-2,TGTGCCAGCAGCTCAGATACGCAGTATTTT,CASSSDTQYF
15,NA,NA,TRBJ1-2,TRBV2,TGTGCCAGCAGAGACCCCACAGGGTTAAACTATGGCTACACCTTC,CASRDPTGLNYGYTF
17,TRBD1,NA,TRBJ1-4,TRBV2,TGTGCCAGCCGCGGGACAGGGGGCGCCTGGGTCCTGGAAAAACTGTTTTTT,CASRGTGGAWVLEKLFF
15,TRBD1,NA,TRBJ2-7,TRBV4-1,TGCGCCAGCAGCCCACAGGGGAAAGGCTCCTACGAGCAGTACTTC,CASSPQGKGSYEQYF
16,TRBD2,NA,TRBJ2-1,TRBV5-4,TGTGCCAGCAGCCCGGGGGGGCAGGGTGGGTACAATGAGCAGTTCTTC,CASSPGGQGGYNEQFF
14,NA,NA,TRBJ2-7,TRBV18,TGTGCCAGCTCGACGACAGGGACTTCCTACGAGCAGTACTTC,CASSTTGTSYEQYF
13,TRBD1,NA,TRBJ1-1,TRBV6-5,TGTGCCAGCAGAAAGGGACAGGTCCTTGAAGCTTTCTTT,CASRKGQVLEAFF
14,NA,NA,TRBJ2-7,TRBV7-9,TGTGCCAGCAGCTTAGGACTGGGGACCTACGAGCAGTACTTC,CASSLGLGTYEQYF
17,NA,NA,TRBJ2-1,TRBV4-1,TGCGCCAGCAGCCAAATTCATAGCGGCCTCTCCTACAATGAGCAGTTCTTC,CASSQIHSGLSYNEQFF
15,TRBD1,NA,TRBJ1-2,TRBV29-1,TGCAGCGCCTCCACTTCAGGGGGCGCGGGCTATGGCTACACCTTC,CSASTSGGAGYGYTF
14,TRBD1,NA,TRBJ1-1,TRBV10-3,TGTGCCATCAGGGCCGGGACAGGGAGGACTGAAGCTTTCTTT,CAIRAGTGRTEAFF
16,NA,NA,TRBJ1-3,TRBV30,TGTGCCTGCGGAATGCCGGGGGGGCCCGCAGGAAACACCATATATTTT,CACGMPGGPAGNTIYF
15,NA,NA,TRBJ1-1,TRBV9,TGTGCCAGCAGCGTATCCGGGACCCCTTTGCCTGAAGCTTTCTTT,CASSVSGTPLPEAFF
14,NA,NA,TRBJ1-2,TRBV6-1,TGTGCCAGCAGCCATATCACACCGACCTATGGCTACACCTTC,CASSHITPTYGYTF
15,TRBD1,NA,TRBJ2-7,TRBV6-5,TGTGCCAGCAGTTACAGGGGGACAGGGGGCTACGAGCAGTACTTC,CASSYRGTGGYEQYF
21,TRBD2,NA,TRBJ2-2,TRBV5-3,TGTGCCAGAAGCTTGAATCCCCCCGTGAGTGGGAGGGAGAGGACGGCCGGGGAGCTGTTTTTT,CARSLNPPVSGRERTAGELFF
14,NA,NA,TRBJ1-2,TRBV14,TGTGCCAGCAGCCAACCGGGCACCGGCTATGGCTACACCTTC,CASSQPGTGYGYTF
14,NA,NA,TRBJ1-2,TRBV19,TGTGCCAGTAGTACCTGGACAGCTAACTATGGCTACACCTTC,CASSTWTANYGYTF
15,TRBD1,NA,TRBJ2-7,TRBV10-3,TGTGCCACGGGACAGGGATTGAAGGTAAACTACGAGCAGTACTTC,CATGQGLKVNYEQYF
14,NA,NA,TRBJ1-1,TRBV5-4,TGTGCCAGCAGCTTAACGGGGATGAACACTGAAGCTTTCTTT,CASSLTGMNTEAFF
16,TRBD2,NA,TRBJ2-5,TRBV4-2,TGTGCCAGCAGCCAAGTAGGGACTAGCGGACAAGAGACCCAGTACTTC,CASSQVGTSGQETQYF
15,NA,few,TRBJ2-3,TRBV4-1,TGCGCCAGCAGCCACCGAGACAGGACCACAGATACGCAGTATTTT,CASSHRDRTTDTQYF
12,NA,NA,TRBJ1-1,TRBV29-1,TGCAGCGTCCCCCGGGAGAACACTGAAGCTTTCTTT,CSVPRENTEAFF
15,NA,NA,TRBJ1-6,TRBV30,TGTGCCTGGAGGACGAAGGGCTCCTATAATTCACCCCTCCACTTT,CAWRTKGSYNSPLHF
15,NA,once,TRBJ2-5,TRBV11-2,TGTGCCAGCAGCTTACGCGGGGGCAGGGGAGAGACCCAGTACTTC,CASSLRGGRGETQYF
15,TRBD1,NA,TRBJ2-3,TRBV6-6,TGTGCCAGCAGACTGCAGGGGGCCCTCACAGATACGCAGTATTTT,CASRLQGALTDTQYF
13,NA,few,TRBJ1-1,TRBV6-4,TGTGCCAGCAGTGAAAAGGTGAACACTGAAGCTTTCTTT,CASSEKVNTEAFF
12,NA,NA,TRBJ2-7,TRBV5-4,TGTGCCAGCAGCTCTAGGGTAGGCGAGCAGTACTTC,CASSSRVGEQYF
15,NA,NA,TRBJ2-3,TRBV9,TGTGCCAGCAGCGTAGGGCTAGCGATCACAGATACGCAGTATTTT,CASSVGLAITDTQYF
16,TRBD2,NA,TRBJ2-2,TRBV10-3,TGTGCCATCAGTGAGACTAGCGGGGGGGCCACCGGGGAGCTGTTTTTT,CAISETSGGATGELFF
15,TRBD1,NA,TRBJ1-1,TRBV30,TGTGCCTGGACCCACCCCGACAGGGCCTACACTGAAGCTTTCTTT,CAWTHPDRAYTEAFF
13,NA,medium-sized,TRBJ1-1,TRBV6-4,TGTGCCAGCAGTGACGGTGACAGAGGTGAAGCTTTCTTT,CASSDGDRGEAFF
14,TRBD2,NA,TRBJ2-1,TRBV11-2,TGTGCCAGTTATTGGGGGGGCTCCTACAATGAGCAGTTCTTC,CASYWGGSYNEQFF
16,TRBD1,once,TRBJ2-7,TRBV27,TGTGCCAGCAGTTTAACTACAGGGGTATCGTCCTACGAGCAGTACTTC,CASSLTTGVSSYEQYF
14,NA,once,TRBJ2-7,TRBV11-2,TGTGCCAGCAGCTTCGGCCCGACGTCCTACGAGCAGTACTTC,CASSFGPTSYEQYF
15,NA,NA,TRBJ2-5,TRBV28,TGTGCCAGCAGCCCGGTTAGCTCGGGGAGGGAGACCCAGTACTTC,CASSPVSSGRETQYF
13,NA,NA,TRBJ1-5,TRBV7-3,TGTGCCAGCAGCACACGAGGAAATCAGCCCCAGCATTTT,CASSTRGNQPQHF
14,TRBD1,NA,TRBJ2-4,TRBV13,TGTGCCAGCTCCCCCCGGACAGGGAGGAACATTCAGTACTTC,CASSPRTGRNIQYF
18,NA,NA,TRBJ2-7,TRBV12-1,TGTGCCAGCAGCTTTGATGAGCGGTCCGGGGGGCCCCCCTACGAGCAGTACTTC,CASSFDERSGGPPYEQYF
13,NA,NA,TRBJ1-1,TRBV19,TGTGCCAGTAGTACAGCTATGAACACTGAAGCTTTCTTT,CASSTAMNTEAFF
15,TRBD1,NA,TRBJ1-2,TRBV27,TGTGCCAGCAGTGGACAGGGAAGCGATAACTATGGCTACACCTTC,CASSGQGSDNYGYTF
14,NA,once,TRBJ2-1,TRBV9,TGTGCCAGCAGCGTAGCTTCACGGGAGAATGAGCAGTTCTTC,CASSVASRENEQFF
14,NA,NA,TRBJ2-5,TRBV11-3,TGTGCCAGCAGCTTAGATGGCCCCGGGGAGACCCAGTACTTC,CASSLDGPGETQYF
15,TRBD2,NA,TRBJ2-5,TRBV7-7,TGTGCCAGCAGCTTAGTAGCGGGGGGTAAAGAGACCCAGTACTTC,CASSLVAGGKETQYF
15,TRBD2,NA,TRBJ2-5,TRBV10-1,TGCGCCAGCAAACTAGCGGGGGATTATTCAGAGACCCAGTACTTC,CASKLAGDYSETQYF
14,NA,NA,TRBJ2-7,TRBV6-6,TGTGCCAGCAGTGACAGAGTGGGACCCTACGAGCAGTACTTC,CASSDRVGPYEQYF
13,NA,NA,TRBJ1-2,TRBV11-1,TGTGCCAGCAGCTTAAGGGATACGATCGGCTACACCTTC,CASSLRDTIGYTF
16,NA,NA,TRBJ1-1,TRBV27,TGTGCCAGCAGTTTTTCAGGGGAGTCGATGAACACTGAAGCTTTCTTT,CASSFSGESMNTEAFF
15,NA,few,TRBJ1-1,TRBV19,TGTGCCAGTAGTCGCGCCAGGTCTAGTAACACTGAAGCTTTCTTT,CASSRARSSNTEAFF
14,NA,NA,TRBJ2-7,TRBV19,TGTGCCAGTAGTATAGGGGACATAAATTACGAGCAGTACTTC,CASSIGDINYEQYF
17,NA,NA,TRBJ2-3,TRBV5-5,TGTGCCAGCAGCTTGGCCTCGGTAGGGGGGTCCACAGATACGCAGTATTTT,CASSLASVGGSTDTQYF
12,NA,NA,TRBJ1-2,TRBV6-1,TGTGCCAGCAGTGTAGCTAACTATGGCTACACCTTC,CASSVANYGYTF
15,TRBD1,NA,TRBJ1-2,TRBV7-9,TGTGCCAGCAGTTTACCGGGACAGGAGTACTATGGCTACACCTTC,CASSLPGQEYYGYTF
12,NA,NA,TRBJ2-7,TRBV2,TGTGCCACCCAACAGGGCTCCTACGAGCAGTACTTC,CATQQGSYEQYF
15,NA,NA,TRBJ1-6,TRBV6-1,TGTGCAACCGGGACGCAGGGAGGTGGAAACTCACCCCTCCACTTT,CATGTQGGGNSPLHF
15,NA,NA,TRBJ2-2,TRBV11-3,TGTGCCAGCAGCTTAGAAGGGCGGGGAGGCGGGGAGCTGTTTTTT,CASSLEGRGGGELFF